This TCR beta chain was captured by sequencing in a study of blood T cell repertoires in COVID-19 (TCRdb year 2020). As for the study more broadly: Samples covering the acute and convalescent phases of COVID-19 were provided by collaborators in the United States, Italy and Spain. The repertoires were made available in a free public database intended to serve as a resource for research on the immune response to SARS-CoV-2. The samples were drawn from two sources: the first 160 participants of the ongoing ImmuneRACE study, and 1,254 subjects contributed by 6 global collaborators. Subjects who had been exposed to COVID-19, were actively infected with it, or had recovered from it provided the deeply sampled blood TCRbeta repertoires that made up the dataset. The sample metadata nearly always contained a de-identified subject ID, COVID-19 status, age in years and sex. Where available, HLA class I and class II types were obtained from metadata supplied by the sample provider rather than from assay-based typing. The material from the prospective study consisted of cDNA or gDNA derived from T cells, B-cell-depleted T cells, or PBMCs.

From the cysteine up to the phenylalanine, the CDR3 has a length of 17 residues. The retained sequence is limited to the CDR3, 51 bases, with the frame set at the first base. V is trimmed back by 0 bases and J by 2 bases, and the junction contains 6 bases that no gene match accounts for. The germline V gene provides CDR1 KGHSH and CDR2 LQKENI. Beyond this particular receptor, the publication reports: The quantity of clinical and demographic metadata differed by source and by participant and was supplied without curation.

Comments on this clone: Its cognate antigen has yet to be identified. The record has no base qualities; no much larger clone is one base away.

Whole blood was collected in K2EDTA tubes by collaborating institutions according to the institutions' own protocols. For TCRbeta analysis, collaborators shipped samples as frozen whole blood, isolated PBMCs, or DNA extracted from either of those sample types. TCRbeta CDR3 regions were amplified from genomic DNA by means of the immunoSEQ Assay, a bias-controlled multiplex PCR. As for the original processing: The number of nucleated cells in each sample was estimated by amplification of reference gene primers within the assay. To quantify the absolute abundance of each unique TCRbeta CDR3 rearrangement, sequence reads were collapsed and filtered. For each sample, productive Simpson clonality was calculated as the square root of Simpson's diversity index across productive rearrangements. Drawn from immuneACCESS, this table holds only the in-frame rearrangements with V and J called that TCRdb kept. Clones are partly lost; checked studies trace under half to an unresolved V gene and leave the rest unexplained. V and J calls and clone size are given by that table; D and trimming were obtained from the DNA. In all, the sample holds approximately 150,000 clones, and about 91% of those were seen once. The top ten clones comprise 25% to 30% of the sample.

This clonotype was obtained from a human donor in a cohort sampled during active COVID-19. The sample consisted of peripheral blood. Rearrangement joined TRBV18 to TRBJ1-1, with 10 central nucleotides matching TRBD1. The CDR3 reads CASSPPRGQGKNTEAFF. In nucleotide form, the sequence is TGTGCCAGCTCACCACCGAGGGGACAGGGGAAAAACACTGAAGCTTTCTTT.